These 26 T cell receptor beta chains came from one sample sequenced in a study of cytomegalovirus exposure and HLA in healthy donors. PCR was performed using 60 Vbeta and 13 Jbeta primers. The method was immunoSEQ multiplex PCR; TCRdb's version includes in-frame clones alone and lacks a portion of them. The sample contains under 100,000 clones, 76% of which appear only once. Sequenced input: PBMCs. The receptors derive from a man aged 35-49 years in good health and CMV-seronegative.

The chain has TRBV5-3 and TRBJ2-7, with a weak D call TRBD2 (5 bases). TRBV5-3 qualifies as an ORF whose function is uncertain. There are 12 residues in the CDR3. The ends were cut back, 4 bases at V and 9 bases at J, with 14 bases in the middle. This chain's CDR3 is CARSPRRNGQYF. The CDR3 DNA sequence: TGTGCCAGAAGCCCACGGAGGAACGGGCAGTACTTC.

Judged by abundance, this clone is medium-sized. The gene calls are TRBV27 and TRBJ1-1; 7 bases fit TRBD1. After removal of 6 bases from V and 5 bases from J, the junction contained 9 bases not matched to a gene. The CDR3 spans 14 residues. Germline V lookup: CDR1 MNHEY, CDR2 SMNVEV (reference sequence). The chain's CDR3 is CASRQGTFGTEAFF. The CDR3 region has the DNA TGTGCCAGCAGACAGGGGACGTTCGGGACTGAAGCTTTCTTT.

This chain connects TRBV4-1 to TRBJ1-5; TRBD1 is a possible D gene (5 bases). V was shortened by 5 bases and J by 5 bases, with 13 bases between the two germline ends. The CDR3 loop spans 14 amino acids. Germline assignment: CDR1 MGHRA and CDR2 YSYEKL. The CDR3 DNA is TGCGCCAGCAGCGCGGGGGTACGACATCAGCCCCAGCATTTT. This gives the protein CASSAGVRHQPQHF.

This clone was seen only once. The rearrangement joins TRBV4-1 to TRBJ1-5, with 8 bases matching TRBD1. V was clipped by 2 bases and J by 5 bases; unmatched bases: 5. This CDR3 contains 15 residues. Germline assignment: CDR1 MGHRA and CDR2 YSYEKL. The CDR3 nucleotides are TGCGCCAGCAGCCAACCCACAGGGGGTCATCAGCCCCAGCATTTT. It encodes CASSQPTGGHQPQHF.

The V gene is TRBV9, the J gene TRBJ2-7; no reliable D call. The length of the CDR3 is 13 residues. Germline lookup yields CDR1 SGDLS and CDR2 YYNGEE. V was clipped by 0 bases and J by 3 bases, with 7 bases between them. The CDR3 DNA is TGTGCCAGCAGCGTAGGGTACAGCTACGAGCAGTACGTC. Residues: CASSVGYSYEQYV.

The rearrangement joins TRBV5-4 to TRBJ2-7, with D maybe TRBD2 (5 bases). The CDR3 is 14 amino acids. Trimming left V 0 bases short and J 1 base short, with 8 bases between. In germline, CDR1 is SGHNT, CDR2 YYREEE (reference sequence). The CDR3 sequence is CASSLVRESYEQYF. The CDR3 nucleotides are TGTGCCAGCAGCTTGGTTCGGGAATCCTACGAGCAGTACTTC.

This chain joins TRBV7-9 and TRBJ2-5; 7 bases are shared with TRBD2. V lost 1 base to trimming and J lost 1 base; unmatched junction nucleotides: 3. The CDR3 contains 15 residues. Germline V gene data show CDR1 as SEHNR and CDR2 as FQNEAQ (reference sequence). Here the CDR3 DNA reads TGTGCCAGCAGCTTAGGTGGGGGGGTCCAAGAGACCCAGTACTTC. Its protein is CASSLGGGVQETQYF.

This clone was seen once. J is TRBJ2-2 and V is TRBV6-5; TRBD1 or TRBD2 may be the D gene (6 bases each). The length of the CDR3 is 16 residues. The germline gives CDR1 MNHEY, CDR2 SVGAGI. V gave up 4 bases and J gave up 1 base, with 13 bases separating them. CDR3 coding DNA: TGTGCCAGCAGTTCCTCGGGGGCCGTGAACACCGGGGAGCTGTTTTTT. Translated: CASSSSGAVNTGELFF.

The chain carries TRBV18 and TRBJ2-1, with 8 bases fitting TRBD1. This CDR3 comprises 15 residues. CDR1 KGHSH and CDR2 LQKENI come from the germline V gene. The ends lost 3 bases at V and 6 bases at J; junction bases unmatched: 7. The CDR3 here is CASSPSTGAVNEQFF. The CDR3 bases are TGTGCCAGCTCACCCTCGACAGGGGCGGTCAATGAGCAGTTCTTC.

The chain recombines TRBV5-6 with TRBJ1-1; D remains unclear. The V gene lost 5 bases and the J gene lost 2 bases, with 10 bases spanning the gap. The CDR3 sequence is 13 residues long. Germline CDR1 SGHDT, CDR2 YYEEEE. The CDR3 loop reads CASRRISNTEAFF. In DNA form, the CDR3 reads TGTGCCAGCAGGAGAATTTCCAACACTGAAGCTTTCTTT. Variable domain in full (rest from reference TRBV5-6 and TRBJ1-1): DAGVTQSPTHLIKTRGQQVTLRCSPKSGHDTVSWYQQALGQGPQFIFQYYEEEERQRGNFPDRFSGHQFPNYSSELNVNALLLGDSALYLCASRRISNTEAFFGQGTRLTVV.

The gene calls are TRBV7-6 and TRBJ2-7; TRBD1 agrees at 10 bases. The germline V gene encodes CDR1 SGHVS and CDR2 FNYEAQ. J lost 0 bases, V lost 7 bases, and 6 bases had no gene match. CDR3 length: 15 residues. CDR3 in amino acids: CASNPGQGSSYEQYF. As DNA, the CDR3 is TGTGCCAGCAATCCGGGACAGGGGTCCTCCTACGAGCAGTACTTC. The variable domain in full, completed from reference TRBV7-6 and TRBJ2-7, reads GAGVSQSPRYKVTKRGQDVALRCDPISGHVSLYWYRQALGQGPEFLTYFNYEAQQDKSGLPNDRFSAERPEGSISTLTIQRTEQRDSAMYRCASNPGQGSSYEQYFGPGTRLTVT.

This clone was seen a single time. The chain uses TRBV4-1 and TRBJ2-3; 7 bases agree with TRBD1. Germline V lookup: CDR1 MGHRA, CDR2 YSYEKL. With V trimmed by 4 bases and J by 4 bases, 8 bases remained unmatched. The CDR3 extends over 15 amino acids. The CDR3 region is CASSLRQGSADTQYF. CDR3 DNA: TGCGCCAGCAGCCTCCGACAGGGCAGCGCAGATACGCAGTATTTT.

There are a few counts of this clone. This chain connects TRBV5-8 to TRBJ1-6, with 7 nucleotides matching TRBD1. The CDR3 covers 17 residues. V dropped 4 bases and J dropped 7; count of bases not matched to a gene: 14. Per the germline V gene, CDR1 is SGHTS and CDR2 is YDEGEE. The chain's CDR3 is CASSETGRSLRNSPLHF. DNA of the CDR3: TGTGCCAGCAGCGAGACAGGGCGGAGTTTAAGGAATTCACCCCTCCACTTT. Full variable domain (missing parts from reference TRBV5-8 and TRBJ1-6): EAGVTQSPTHLIKTRGQQATLRCSPISGHTSVYWYQQALGLGLQFLLWYDEGEERNRGNFPPRFSGRQFPNYSSELNVNALELEDSALYLCASSETGRSLRNSPLHFGNGTRLTVT.

The chain has TRBV7-2 and TRBJ2-1, with TRBD2 identical over 9 bases. Germline assignment: CDR1 SGHTA and CDR2 FQGNSA. This CDR3 is built from 16 residues. V was clipped by 5 bases and J by 0 bases; unmatched bases: 5. The CDR3: CASSPRRGGSYNEQFF. CDR3 DNA sequence: TGTGCCAGCAGCCCTCGGCGGGGGGGCTCCTACAATGAGCAGTTCTTC. Using reference TRBV7-2 and TRBJ2-1 for the parts outside the CDR3, the full variable domain is GAGVSQSPSNKVTEKGKDVELRCDPISGHTALYWYRQSLGQGLEFLIYFQGNSAPDKSGLPSDRFSAERTGGSVSTLTIQRTQQEDSAVYLCASSPRRGGSYNEQFFGPGTRLTVL.

The genes are TRBV4-1 and TRBJ1-4, with D possibly matching TRBD1 (5 bases). The germline V and J ends were trimmed by 5 bases and 5 bases, with 9 bases remaining between them. Germline V CDR1 and CDR2: MGHRA, YSYEKL. The CDR3 consists of 13 residues. CDR3 in amino acids: CASSDRGNEKLFF. In nucleotides, the CDR3 is TGCGCCAGCAGCGACAGAGGAAATGAAAAACTGTTTTTT.

This chain's CDR3 is CASTTKLISAGVSTDTQYF. DNA of the CDR3: TGTGCCAGCACCACTAAGCTAATCTCCGCGGGGGTCAGCACAGATACGCAGTATTTT. The chain has TRBV13 and TRBJ2-3; 7 nucleotides agree with TRBD2. The V gene end was trimmed by 7 bases and the J gene end by 0 bases; junction bases not matched to a gene: 19. This CDR3 has 19 residues. Germline loops: CDR1 PRHDT, CDR2 FYEKMQ (reference sequence).

The chain recombines TRBV12-5 with TRBJ2-1; D is possibly TRBD1 (8 bases). Germline lookup yields CDR1 LGHNT and CDR2 FRNRAP. Trimming removed 5 bases at V and 8 bases at J, with 28 bases between. There are 18 residues in the CDR3. This CDR3 is CASGTTLGQGLRGDEQFF. CDR3 DNA: TGTGCTAGTGGTACTACCCTCGGACAGGGACTAAGGGGGGATGAGCAGTTCTTC. The full variable domain, completed using reference TRBV12-5 and TRBJ2-1, is DARVTQTPRHKVTEMGQEVTMRCQPILGHNTVFWYRQTMMQGLELLAYFRNRAPLDDSGMPKDRFSAEMPDATLATLKIQPSEPRDSAVYFCASGTTLGQGLRGDEQFFGPGTRLTVL.

V is TRBV19 and J is TRBJ2-3; 7 bases align to TRBD1. From germline, CDR1 is LNHDA and CDR2 SQIVND (reference sequence). CDR3 size: 14 residues. The junction had 11 bases not matched to a gene; V was cut back by 5 bases and J by 9 bases. In nucleotides, the CDR3 is TGTGCCAGTAGTTCCAGGGACAGTCGACGAACGCAGTATTTT. Protein sequence: CASSSRDSRRTQYF.

This clone was seen a single time. The rearrangement joins TRBV7-9 to TRBJ2-7, with 12 bases lining up with TRBD2. Germline V gene data show CDR1 as SEHNR and CDR2 as FQNEAQ (reference sequence). The CDR3 consists of 15 residues. The ends lost 6 bases at V and 0 bases at J; junction bases unmatched: 3. For the CDR3, the DNA is TGTGCCAGCAGAACTAGCGGGGGGAGCTCCTACGAGCAGTACTTC. It codes for CASRTSGGSSYEQYF.

This clone was observed a few times. V gene TRBV29-1 combines with J gene TRBJ2-7; 7 bases are a match to TRBD2. CDR3 length: 13 residues. V gave up 3 bases and J gave up 4 bases; unmatched junction bases: 6. Germline V gene sequence: CDR1 SQVTM, CDR2 ANQGSEA. The CDR3 region has the DNA TGCAGCGTTGACACCGGGACTACATACGAGCAGTACTTC. Translated: CSVDTGTTYEQYF.

This clone turned up a few times. The chain recombines TRBV6-5 with TRBJ2-1; D may be TRBD1 (6 bases). CDR3 length equals 13 residues. The germline V gene encodes CDR1 MNHEY and CDR2 SVGAGI. V was pared by 5 bases and J by 4 bases, with 9 bases between. Here the CDR3 reads CASSRTEYNEQFF. The CDR3 DNA sequence: TGTGCCAGCAGTCGGACAGAATACAATGAGCAGTTCTTC.

This clone was seen only a few times. The CDR3 protein is CASSLAQGAEQYF. CDR3 sequence (DNA): TGTGCCAGCAGCTTAGCACAGGGGGCCGAGCAGTACTTC. The genes are TRBV11-2 and TRBJ2-7; 9 positions agree with TRBD1. J gave up 6 bases and V 1 base, and 1 base lay outside the gene matches. CDR3 length: 13 amino acids. CDR1 is SGHAT, CDR2 FQNNGV, per germline.

The chain links TRBV5-6 to TRBJ2-5; D is perhaps TRBD1 (6 bases). The CDR3 extends over 15 amino acids. Germline CDR1 is SGHDT and CDR2 is YYEEEE. Trimming took off 5 bases at V and 0 bases at J, with 14 bases between the two ends. The CDR3 here is CASSPLDSDQETQYF. In nucleotides, the CDR3 is TGTGCCAGCAGTCCTCTGGACAGCGACCAAGAGACCCAGTACTTC. Filled out from reference TRBV5-6 and TRBJ2-5, the complete variable domain reads DAGVTQSPTHLIKTRGQQVTLRCSPKSGHDTVSWYQQALGQGPQFIFQYYEEEERQRGNFPDRFSGHQFPNYSSELNVNALLLGDSALYLCASSPLDSDQETQYFGPGTRLLVL.

The V gene is TRBV7-2, the J gene TRBJ1-6, with D perhaps matching TRBD1 (6 bases). The germline V gene has CDR1 SGHTA and CDR2 FQGNSA. Trimming took off 1 base at V and 8 bases at J, with 21 bases between the two ends. The length of the CDR3 is 18 residues. The CDR3: CASSLVPPQGRVHSPLHF. The CDR3 region has the DNA TGTGCCAGCAGCTTAGTACCCCCCCAGGGGCGCGTTCATTCACCCCTCCACTTT.

The sample holds a few counts of this clone. The rearrangement joins TRBV6-5 to TRBJ1-2; 11 bases map to TRBD1. J gave up 7 bases and V 4 bases, and 5 bases lay outside the gene matches. This CDR3 comprises 14 residues. The V gene's germline CDR1 is MNHEY and CDR2 SVGAGI. CDR3 in amino acids: CASSWDRGASGYTF. CDR3 bases: TGTGCCAGCAGTTGGGACAGGGGGGCAAGTGGCTACACCTTC.

The chain links TRBV5-6 to TRBJ1-1; D unresolved. This CDR3 region has 14 residues. CDR1 is SGHDT, CDR2 YYEEEE, per germline. V dropped 4 bases and J dropped 1 base, with 11 bases sitting between them. CDR3 sequence: CASSPTIRNTEAFF. In DNA, the CDR3 is TGTGCCAGCAGCCCAACTATCAGGAACACTGAAGCTTTCTTT.